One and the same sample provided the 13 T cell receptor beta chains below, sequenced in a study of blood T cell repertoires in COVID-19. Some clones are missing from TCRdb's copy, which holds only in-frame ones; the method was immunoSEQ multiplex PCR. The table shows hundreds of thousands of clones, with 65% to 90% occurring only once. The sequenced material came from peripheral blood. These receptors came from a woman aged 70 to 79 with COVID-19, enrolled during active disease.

CDR3 in DNA: TGTGCCAGCAGGCAGGATCCACTAGGGAAATACAATGAGCAGTTCTTC. Its translation is CASRQDPLGKYNEQFF. J is TRBJ2-1 and V is TRBV27, with D perhaps matching TRBD2 (5 bases). Germline V gives CDR1 MNHEY, CDR2 SMNVEV (reference sequence). The CDR3 is 16 residues long. Trimming took off 6 bases at V and 4 bases at J, with 19 bases between the two ends.

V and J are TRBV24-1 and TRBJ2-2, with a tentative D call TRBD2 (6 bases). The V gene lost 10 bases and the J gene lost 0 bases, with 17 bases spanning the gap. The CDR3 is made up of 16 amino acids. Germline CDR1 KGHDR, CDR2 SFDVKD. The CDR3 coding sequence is TGTGCCACGAAACCTAGCGAGACCGCGAACACCGGGGAGCTGTTTTTT. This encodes CATKPSETANTGELFF.

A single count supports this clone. The CDR3 sequence: CARQTGGGYTF. For the CDR3, the DNA is TGTGCCAGACAGACAGGCGGTGGCTACACCTTC. The V and J genes are TRBV2 and TRBJ1-2; tentatively, D is TRBD1 (6 bases). The ends were cut back, 9 bases at V and 7 bases at J, with 12 bases in the middle. Germline V gives CDR1 SNHLY, CDR2 FYNNEI. The CDR3 is 11 residues long.

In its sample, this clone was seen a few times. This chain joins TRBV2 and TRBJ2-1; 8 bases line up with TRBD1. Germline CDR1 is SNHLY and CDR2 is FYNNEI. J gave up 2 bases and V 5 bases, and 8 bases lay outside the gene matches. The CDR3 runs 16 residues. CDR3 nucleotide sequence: TGTGCCAGCAGTCTCAGACAGGACAGGGCCTACAATGAGCAGTTCTTC. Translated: CASSLRQDRAYNEQFF.

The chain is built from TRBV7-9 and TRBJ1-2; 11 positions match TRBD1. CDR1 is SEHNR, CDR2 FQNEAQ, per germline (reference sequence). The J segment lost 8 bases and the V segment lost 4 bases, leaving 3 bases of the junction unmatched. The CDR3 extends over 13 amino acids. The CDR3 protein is CASSYGTGGGYTF. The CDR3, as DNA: TGTGCCAGCAGCTACGGGACAGGGGGAGGCTACACCTTC. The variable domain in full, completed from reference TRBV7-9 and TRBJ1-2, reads DTGVSQNPRHKITKRGQNVTFRCDPISEHNRLYWYRQTLGQGPEFLTYFQNEAQLEKSRLLSDRFSAERPKGSFSTLEIQRTEQGDSAMYLCASSYGTGGGYTFGSGTRLTVV.

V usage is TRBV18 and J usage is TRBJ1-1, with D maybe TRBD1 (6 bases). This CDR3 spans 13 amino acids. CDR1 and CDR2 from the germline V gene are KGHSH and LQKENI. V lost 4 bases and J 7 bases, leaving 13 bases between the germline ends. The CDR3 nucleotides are TGTGCCAGCTCACTATCTTTGGACAGTGAAGCTTTCTTT. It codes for CASSLSLDSEAFF.

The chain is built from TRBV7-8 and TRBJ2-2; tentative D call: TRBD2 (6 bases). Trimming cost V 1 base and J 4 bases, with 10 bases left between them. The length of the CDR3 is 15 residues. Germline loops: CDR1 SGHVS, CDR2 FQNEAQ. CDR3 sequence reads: CASSLVGLSTGELFF. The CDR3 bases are TGTGCCAGCAGCTTAGTGGGACTGAGCACCGGGGAGCTGTTTTTT.

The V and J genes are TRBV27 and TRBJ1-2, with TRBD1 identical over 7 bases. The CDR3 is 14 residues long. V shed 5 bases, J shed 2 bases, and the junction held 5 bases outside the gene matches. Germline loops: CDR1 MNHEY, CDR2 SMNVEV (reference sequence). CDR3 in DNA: TGTGCCAGCAGTCGACAGGGCTCGAACTATGGCTACACCTTC. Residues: CASSRQGSNYGYTF.

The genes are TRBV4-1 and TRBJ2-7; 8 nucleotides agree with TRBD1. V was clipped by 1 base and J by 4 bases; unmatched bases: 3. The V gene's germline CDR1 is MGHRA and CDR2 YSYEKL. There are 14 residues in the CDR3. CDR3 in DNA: TGCGCCAGCAGCCAAGGCCAGGGGGCATACGAGCAGTACTTC. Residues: CASSQGQGAYEQYF.

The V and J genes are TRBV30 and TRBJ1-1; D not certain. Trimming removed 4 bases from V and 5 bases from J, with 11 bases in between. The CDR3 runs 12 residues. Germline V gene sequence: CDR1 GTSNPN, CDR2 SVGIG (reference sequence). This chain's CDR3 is CAWMERQTEAFF. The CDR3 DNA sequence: TGTGCCTGGATGGAGCGGCAGACTGAAGCTTTCTTT.

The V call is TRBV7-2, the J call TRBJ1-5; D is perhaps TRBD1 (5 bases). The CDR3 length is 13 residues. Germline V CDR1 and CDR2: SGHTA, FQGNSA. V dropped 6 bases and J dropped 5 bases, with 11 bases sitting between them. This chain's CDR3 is CASSQRGDQPQHF. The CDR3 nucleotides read TGTGCCAGCAGTCAACGGGGGGATCAGCCCCAGCATTTT. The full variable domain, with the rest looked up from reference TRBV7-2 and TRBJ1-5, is GAGVSQSPSNKVTEKGKDVELRCDPISGHTALYWYRQSLGQGLEFLIYFQGNSAPDKSGLPSDRFSAERTGGSVSTLTIQRTQQEDSAVYLCASSQRGDQPQHFGDGTRLSIL.

CDR3 loop: CASRQTGSGYTF. The CDR3, as DNA: TGTGCCAGCAGGCAGACAGGGTCTGGCTACACCTTC. The chain carries TRBV7-2 and TRBJ1-2; 7 nucleotides line up with TRBD1. Trimming at V came to 6 bases and at J to 7 bases, leaving 5 bases not matched to a gene. The CDR3 loop spans 12 amino acids. CDR1 is SGHTA and CDR2 is FQGNSA in the germline V gene. Using reference TRBV7-2 and TRBJ1-2 for the parts outside the CDR3, the full variable domain is GAGVSQSPSNKVTEKGKDVELRCDPISGHTALYWYRQSLGQGLEFLIYFQGNSAPDKSGLPSDRFSAERTGGSVSTLTIQRTQQEDSAVYLCASRQTGSGYTFGSGTRLTVV.

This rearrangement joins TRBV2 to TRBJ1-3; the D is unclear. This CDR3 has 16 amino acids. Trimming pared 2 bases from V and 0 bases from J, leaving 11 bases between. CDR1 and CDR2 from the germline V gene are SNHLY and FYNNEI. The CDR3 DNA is TGTGCCAGCAGTGAATATGGCACTAGCTCTGGAAACACCATATATTTT. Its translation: CASSEYGTSSGNTIYF.